What follows describes a single TCR beta chain. Its specificity is unknown. The entirety of the isolated RNA underwent reverse transcription, so expressed TCRB transcripts were sequenced. Produced via immunoSEQ multiplex PCR; TCRdb's table is partial and in-frame only. The sample consists of about 710,000 clones, 11% to 15% of them appearing once. The data were taken from a study of beta chain features in type 1 diabetes. Whole-study results and caveats: Moderate yet significant TCRB CDR3 shortening was seen in Type 1 diabetes patients in all four CD4+ subsets.

The CDR3 spans 13 residues. Germline CDR1 and CDR2: SGHRS and YFSETQ. The junction had 3 bases not matched to a gene; V was cut back by 7 bases and J by 2 bases. This chain joins TRBV5-1 and TRBJ2-1; 7 bases line up with TRBD2. The receptor was isolated from a man between 18 and 35 years old with type 1 diabetes. Sample: naive CD4+ T cells from blood. The chain's CDR3 is CASASGTYNEQFF. CDR3 DNA sequence: TGCGCCAGCGCTAGCGGAACCTACAATGAGCAGTTCTTC.